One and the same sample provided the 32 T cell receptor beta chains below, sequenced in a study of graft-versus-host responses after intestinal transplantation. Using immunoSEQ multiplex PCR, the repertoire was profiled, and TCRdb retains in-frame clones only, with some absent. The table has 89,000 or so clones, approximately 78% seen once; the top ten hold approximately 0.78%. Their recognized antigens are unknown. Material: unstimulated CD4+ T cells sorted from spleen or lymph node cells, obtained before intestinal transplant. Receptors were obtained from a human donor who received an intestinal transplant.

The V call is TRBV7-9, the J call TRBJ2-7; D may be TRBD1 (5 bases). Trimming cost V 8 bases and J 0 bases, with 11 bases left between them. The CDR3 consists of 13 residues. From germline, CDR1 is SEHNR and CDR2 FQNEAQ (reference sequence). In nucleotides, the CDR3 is TGTGCCAGCCGACAGAAGAGCTCCTACGAGCAGTACTTC. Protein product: CASRQKSSYEQYF.

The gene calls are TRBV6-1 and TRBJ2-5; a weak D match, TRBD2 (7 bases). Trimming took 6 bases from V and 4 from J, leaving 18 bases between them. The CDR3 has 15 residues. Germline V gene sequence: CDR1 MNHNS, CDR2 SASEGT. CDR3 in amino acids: CASSARGAMVETQYF. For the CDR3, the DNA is TGTGCCAGCAGCGCCCGGGGGGCGATGGTAGAGACCCAGTACTTC.

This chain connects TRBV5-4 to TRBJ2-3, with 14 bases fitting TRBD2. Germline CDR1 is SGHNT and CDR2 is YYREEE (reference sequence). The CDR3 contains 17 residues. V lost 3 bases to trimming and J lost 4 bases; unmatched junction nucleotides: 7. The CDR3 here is CASSSGLAGGRADTQYF. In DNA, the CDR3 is TGTGCCAGCAGCTCTGGACTAGCGGGGGGTAGGGCAGATACGCAGTATTTT.

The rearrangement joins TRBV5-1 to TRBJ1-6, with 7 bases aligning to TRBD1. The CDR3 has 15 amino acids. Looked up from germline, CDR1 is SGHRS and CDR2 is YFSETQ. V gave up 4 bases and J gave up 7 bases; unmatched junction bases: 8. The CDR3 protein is CASSPWDSTNSPLHF. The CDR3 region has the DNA TGCGCCAGCAGCCCATGGGACAGTACAAATTCACCCCTCCACTTT. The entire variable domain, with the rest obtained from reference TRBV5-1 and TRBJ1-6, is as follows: KAGVTQTPRYLIKTRGQQVTLSCSPISGHRSVSWYQQTPGQGLQFLFEYFSETQRNKGNFPGRFSGRQFSNSRSEMNVSTLELGDSALYLCASSPWDSTNSPLHFGNGTRLTVT.

In DNA, the CDR3 is TGTGCCAGCAGCTTGACAGCCTCAAACTCCTACGAGCAGTACTTC. Residues: CASSLTASNSYEQYF. This chain uses TRBV5-4 with TRBJ2-7; D uncertain. This CDR3 contains 15 residues. The germline CDR1 and CDR2 sequences are SGHNT and YYREEE (reference sequence). With 1 base removed from V and 0 bases from J, the gap between germline ends came to 11 bases.

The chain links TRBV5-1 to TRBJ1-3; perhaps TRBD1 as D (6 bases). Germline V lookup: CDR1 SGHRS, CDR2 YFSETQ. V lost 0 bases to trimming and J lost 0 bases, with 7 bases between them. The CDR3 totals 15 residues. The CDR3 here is CASSLDRASGNTIYF. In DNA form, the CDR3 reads TGCGCCAGCAGCTTGGACAGGGCCTCTGGAAACACCATATATTTT.

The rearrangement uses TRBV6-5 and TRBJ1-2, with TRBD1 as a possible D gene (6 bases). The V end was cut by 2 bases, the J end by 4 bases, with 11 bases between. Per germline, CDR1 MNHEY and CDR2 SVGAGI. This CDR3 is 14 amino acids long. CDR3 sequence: CASSYGGRGYGYTF. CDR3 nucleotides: TGTGCCAGCAGTTACGGCGGCAGGGGCTATGGCTACACCTTC.

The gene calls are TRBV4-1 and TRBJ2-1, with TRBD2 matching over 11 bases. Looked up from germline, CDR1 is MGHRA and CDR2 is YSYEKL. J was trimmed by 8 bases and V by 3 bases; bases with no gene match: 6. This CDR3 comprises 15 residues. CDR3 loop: CASSQGSGGAHEQFF. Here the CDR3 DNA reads TGCGCCAGCAGCCAGGGTAGCGGGGGGGCCCATGAGCAGTTCTTC.

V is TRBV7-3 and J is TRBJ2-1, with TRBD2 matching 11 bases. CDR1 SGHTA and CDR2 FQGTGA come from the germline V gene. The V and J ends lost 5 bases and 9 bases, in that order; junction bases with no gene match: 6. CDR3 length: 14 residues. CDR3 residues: CASSLIAGGGEQFF. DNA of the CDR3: TGTGCCAGCAGCCTAATAGCGGGAGGGGGTGAGCAGTTCTTC.

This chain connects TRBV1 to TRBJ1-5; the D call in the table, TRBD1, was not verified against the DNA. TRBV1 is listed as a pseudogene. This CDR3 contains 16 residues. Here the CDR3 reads CTSSPAGIPTARPQHF. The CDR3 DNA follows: TGCACCAGCAGCCCAGCAGGGATCCCCACGGCCCGGCCCCAGCATTTT.

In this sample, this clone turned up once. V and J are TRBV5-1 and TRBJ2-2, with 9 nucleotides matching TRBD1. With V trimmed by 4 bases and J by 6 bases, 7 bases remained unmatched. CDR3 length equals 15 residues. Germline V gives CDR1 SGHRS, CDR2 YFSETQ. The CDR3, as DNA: TGCGCCAGCAGCCCTCGGACAGGGGATCCCGGGGAGCTGTTTTTT. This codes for CASSPRTGDPGELFF.

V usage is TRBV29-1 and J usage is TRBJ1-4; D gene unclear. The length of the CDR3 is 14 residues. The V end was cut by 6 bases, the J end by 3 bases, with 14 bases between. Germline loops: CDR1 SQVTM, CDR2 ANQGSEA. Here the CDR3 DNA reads TGCAGCGTGATCACCGGGTCCCCTAATGAAAAACTGTTTTTT. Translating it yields CSVITGSPNEKLFF. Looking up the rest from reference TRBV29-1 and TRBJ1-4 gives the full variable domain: SAVISQKPSRDICQRGTSLTIQCQVDSQVTMMFWYRQQPGQSLTLIATANQGSEATYESGFVIDKFPISRPNLTFSTLTVSNMSPEDSSIYLCSVITGSPNEKLFFGSGTQLSVL.

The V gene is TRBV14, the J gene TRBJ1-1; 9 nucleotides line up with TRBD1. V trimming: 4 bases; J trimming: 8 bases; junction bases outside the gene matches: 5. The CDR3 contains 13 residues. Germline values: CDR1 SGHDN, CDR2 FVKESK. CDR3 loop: CASSRLGQGEAFF. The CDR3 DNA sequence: TGTGCCAGCAGCCGTCTTGGACAGGGGGAAGCTTTCTTT.

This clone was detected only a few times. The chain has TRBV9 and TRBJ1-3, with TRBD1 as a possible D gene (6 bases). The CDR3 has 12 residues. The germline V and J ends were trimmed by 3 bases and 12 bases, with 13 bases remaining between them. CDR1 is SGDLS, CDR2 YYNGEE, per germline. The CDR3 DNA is TGTGCCAGCAGCGAGGGGCAGGGGAACATATATTTT. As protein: CASSEGQGNIYF. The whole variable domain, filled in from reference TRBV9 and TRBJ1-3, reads DSGVTQTPKHLITATGQRVTLRCSPRSGDLSVYWYQQSLDQGLQFLIQYYNGEERAKGNILERFSAQQFPDLHSELNLSSLELGDSALYFCASSEGQGNIYFGEGSWLTVV.

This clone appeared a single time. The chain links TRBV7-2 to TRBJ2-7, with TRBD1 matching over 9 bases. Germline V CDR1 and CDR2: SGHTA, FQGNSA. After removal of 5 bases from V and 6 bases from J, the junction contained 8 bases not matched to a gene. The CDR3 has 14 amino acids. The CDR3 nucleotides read TGTGCCAGCAGCATTTACAGGGGGCAAAGCGAGCAGTACTTC. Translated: CASSIYRGQSEQYF.

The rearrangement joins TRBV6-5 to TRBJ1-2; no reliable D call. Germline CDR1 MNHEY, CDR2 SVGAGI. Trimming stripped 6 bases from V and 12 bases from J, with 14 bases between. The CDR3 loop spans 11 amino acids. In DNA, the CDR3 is TGTGCCAGCAGCCCCGGGTTTCCACACACCTTC. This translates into CASSPGFPHTF.

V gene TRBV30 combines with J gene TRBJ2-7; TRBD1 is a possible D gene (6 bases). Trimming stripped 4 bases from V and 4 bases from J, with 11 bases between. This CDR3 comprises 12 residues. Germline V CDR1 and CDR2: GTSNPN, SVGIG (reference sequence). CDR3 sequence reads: CAWTTTGYEQYF. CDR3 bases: TGTGCCTGGACCACCACAGGGTACGAGCAGTACTTC. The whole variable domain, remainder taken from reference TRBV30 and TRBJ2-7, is SQTIHQWPATLVQPVGSPLSLECTVEGTSNPNLYWYRQAAGRGLQLLFYSVGIGQISSEVPQNLSASRPQDRQFILSSKKLLLSDSGFYLCAWTTTGYEQYFGPGTRLTVT.

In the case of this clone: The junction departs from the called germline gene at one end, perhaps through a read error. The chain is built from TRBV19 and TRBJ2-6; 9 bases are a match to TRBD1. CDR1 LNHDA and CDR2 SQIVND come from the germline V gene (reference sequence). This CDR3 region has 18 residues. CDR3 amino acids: CASSIRGTGSTGANVLIF. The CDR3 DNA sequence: TGTGCCAGTAGTATCCGGGGGACAGGGAGCACTGGGGCCAACGTCCTGATTTTC.

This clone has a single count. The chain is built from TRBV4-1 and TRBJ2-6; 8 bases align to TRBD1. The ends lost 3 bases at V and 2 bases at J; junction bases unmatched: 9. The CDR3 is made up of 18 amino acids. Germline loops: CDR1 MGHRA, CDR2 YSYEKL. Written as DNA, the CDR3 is TGCGCCAGCAGCCACGGCGGACAGGGTAGTCCTGGGGCCAACGTCCTGACTTTC. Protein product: CASSHGGQGSPGANVLTF.

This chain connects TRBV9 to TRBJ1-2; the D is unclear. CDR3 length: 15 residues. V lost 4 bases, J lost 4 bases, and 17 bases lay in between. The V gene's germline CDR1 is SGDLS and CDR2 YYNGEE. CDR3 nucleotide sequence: TGTGCCAGCAGCCCCGAGGGTTGGGCTTCCTATGGCTACACCTTC. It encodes CASSPEGWASYGYTF.

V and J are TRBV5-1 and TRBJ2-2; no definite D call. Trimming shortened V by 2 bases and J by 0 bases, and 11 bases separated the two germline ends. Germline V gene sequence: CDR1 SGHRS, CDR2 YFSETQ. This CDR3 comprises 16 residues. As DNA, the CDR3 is TGCGCCAGCAGCTTCCTTGCGGCGACGAACACCGGGGAGCTGTTTTTT. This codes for CASSFLAATNTGELFF.

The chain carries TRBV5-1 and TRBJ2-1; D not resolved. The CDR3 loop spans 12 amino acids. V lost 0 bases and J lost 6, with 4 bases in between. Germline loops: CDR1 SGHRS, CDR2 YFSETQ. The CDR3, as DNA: TGCGCCAGCAGCTTGGACTTCAATGAGCAGTTCTTC. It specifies CASSLDFNEQFF.

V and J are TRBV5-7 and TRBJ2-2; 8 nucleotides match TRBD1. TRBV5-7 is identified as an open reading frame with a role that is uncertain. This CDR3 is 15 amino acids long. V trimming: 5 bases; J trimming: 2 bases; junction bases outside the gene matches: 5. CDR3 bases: TGTGCCAGCAGTTTCGGGACAGGAAACACCGGGGAGCTGTTTTTT. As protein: CASSFGTGNTGELFF.

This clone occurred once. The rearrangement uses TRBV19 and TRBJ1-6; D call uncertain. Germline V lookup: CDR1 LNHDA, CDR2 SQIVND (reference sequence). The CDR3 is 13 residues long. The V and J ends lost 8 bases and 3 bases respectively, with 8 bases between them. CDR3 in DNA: TGTGCCAGTTGGGGAGACTATAATTCACCCCTCCACTTT. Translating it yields CASWGDYNSPLHF.

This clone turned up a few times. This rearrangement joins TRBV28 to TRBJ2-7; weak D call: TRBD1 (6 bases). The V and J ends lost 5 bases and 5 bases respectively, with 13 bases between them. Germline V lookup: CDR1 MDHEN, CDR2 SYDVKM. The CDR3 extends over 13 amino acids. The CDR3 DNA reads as TGTGCCAGCAGTACAGGGAAAGAGAACGAGCAGTACTTC. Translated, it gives CASSTGKENEQYF.

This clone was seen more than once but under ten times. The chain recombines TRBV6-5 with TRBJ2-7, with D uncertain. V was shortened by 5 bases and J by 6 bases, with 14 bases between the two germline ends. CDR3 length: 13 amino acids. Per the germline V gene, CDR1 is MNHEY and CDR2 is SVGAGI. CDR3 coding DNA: TGTGCCAGCAGTCACATGCATACGGGCGAGCAGTACTTC. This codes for CASSHMHTGEQYF.

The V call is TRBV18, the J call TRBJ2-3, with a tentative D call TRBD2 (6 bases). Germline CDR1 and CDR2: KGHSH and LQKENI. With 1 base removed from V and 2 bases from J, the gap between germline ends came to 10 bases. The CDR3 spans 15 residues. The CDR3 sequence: CASSPRRGNTDTQYF. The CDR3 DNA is TGTGCCAGCTCACCACGCCGGGGGAACACAGATACGCAGTATTTT.

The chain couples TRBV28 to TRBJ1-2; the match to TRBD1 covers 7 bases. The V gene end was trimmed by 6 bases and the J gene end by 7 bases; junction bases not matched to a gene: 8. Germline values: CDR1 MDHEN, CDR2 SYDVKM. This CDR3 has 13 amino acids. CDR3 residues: CASRVTGAGGYTF. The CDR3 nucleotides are TGTGCCAGCAGGGTCACAGGGGCAGGTGGCTACACCTTC.

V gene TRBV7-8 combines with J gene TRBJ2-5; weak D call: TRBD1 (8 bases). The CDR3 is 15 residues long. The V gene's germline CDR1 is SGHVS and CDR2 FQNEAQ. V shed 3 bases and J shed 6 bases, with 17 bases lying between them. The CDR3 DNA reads TGTGCCAGCAGCTTCTGGACAGGGCGGGAGAAGACCCAGTACTTC. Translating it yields CASSFWTGREKTQYF.

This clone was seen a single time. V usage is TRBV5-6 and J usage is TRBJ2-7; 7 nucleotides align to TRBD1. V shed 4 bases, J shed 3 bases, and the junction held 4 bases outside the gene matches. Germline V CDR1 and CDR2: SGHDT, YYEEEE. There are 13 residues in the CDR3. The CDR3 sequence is CASSRGQLYEQYF. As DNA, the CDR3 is TGTGCCAGCAGCCGGGGACAGCTCTACGAGCAGTACTTC.

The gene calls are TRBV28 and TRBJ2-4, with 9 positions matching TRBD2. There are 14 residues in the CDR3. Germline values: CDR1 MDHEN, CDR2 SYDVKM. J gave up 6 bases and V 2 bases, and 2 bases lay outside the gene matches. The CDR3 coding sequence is TGTGCCAGCAGTTTAAGAGCGGGAGGAAACATTCAGTACTTC. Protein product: CASSLRAGGNIQYF.

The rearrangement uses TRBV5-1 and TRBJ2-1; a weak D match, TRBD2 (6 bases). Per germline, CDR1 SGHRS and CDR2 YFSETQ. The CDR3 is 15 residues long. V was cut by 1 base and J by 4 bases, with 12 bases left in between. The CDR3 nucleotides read TGCGCCAGCAGCTTGCTAGGGGCGGGGTACAATGAGCAGTTCTTC. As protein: CASSLLGAGYNEQFF.